The 3 T cell receptor beta chains in this list originate from one sample, sequenced in a study of blood T cells in healthy people across ages. The use of a sample-barcoded 5' primer and a J-beta primer mix characterized a second PCR of roughly 7 to 12 cycles. From the 5' RACE reads, TCRdb called clonotypes with MiXCR, one entry per CDR3 protein. The table records roughly 1,100,000 distinct CDR3 sequences, about 23% of them present only once. In addition, the sample was reused for a study of T cells of mothers and their children.

The sample consisted of blood. These receptors came from a girl aged 2 to 9 in good health.

The chain combines TRBV19 with TRBJ1-5; D remains ambiguous. This CDR3 has 17 amino acids. V was trimmed by 3 bases and J by 0 bases, leaving 15 bases between them. Germline V gene lookup returns CDR1 LNHDA and CDR2 SQIVND (reference sequence). The CDR3 loop is CASSIRPNSYSNQPQHF. CDR3 coding DNA: TGTGCCAGTAGTATCCGACCGAATTCATATAGCAATCAGCCCCAGCATTTT. The full variable domain, its missing parts supplied by reference TRBV19 and TRBJ1-5, is DGGITQSPKYLFRKEGQNVTLSCEQNLNHDAMYWYRQDPGQGLRLIYYSQIVNDFQKGDIAEGYSVSREKKESFPLTVTSAQKNPTAFYLCASSIRPNSYSNQPQHFGDGTRLSIL.

The chain carries TRBV2 and TRBJ1-3, with D unclear. Germline CDR1 reads SNHLY; CDR2 reads FYNNEI. V was shortened by 11 bases and J by 8 bases, with 10 bases between the two germline ends. The CDR3 totals 10 residues. CDR3 coding DNA: TGTGCCGGCAATGGGGACACCATATATTTT. It specifies CAGNGDTIYF.

V usage is TRBV29-1 and J usage is TRBJ1-4; D not certain. The V gene's germline CDR1 is SQVTM and CDR2 ANQGSEA. Trimming took off 4 bases at V and 3 bases at J, with 9 bases between the two ends. This CDR3 has 13 residues. The CDR3 bases are TGCAGCGTTGCTGAGGCGGCTAATGAAAAACTGTTTTTT. It yields the protein CSVAEAANEKLFF.